This T cell receptor (beta chain) appears in the sequencing data of a study of blood T cell repertoires in COVID-19. The data were produced by immunoSEQ multiplex PCR, yet TCRdb's version contains in-frame clones alone and is incomplete. The sample includes tens of thousands of clones, 65% to 85% seen only once; the top ten take 3% to 4.5%. Assignments of participants to cohorts depended upon their own reported clinical history. Trimming removed 8 bases at V and 5 bases at J, with 15 bases between. Per germline, CDR1 MNHEY and CDR2 SMNVEV (reference sequence). This CDR3 has 13 amino acids. The sequencing input was PBMCs or T cells enriched from blood (not recorded which). The source is a middle-aged woman with acute COVID-19. The rearrangement uses TRBV27 and TRBJ2-5; D uncertain. The CDR3 here is CASPGRVGETQYF. The CDR3 coding sequence is TGTGCCAGCCCCGGCCGGGTCGGGGAGACCCAGTACTTC.